Listed below are T cell receptor beta chains from one sample, sequenced in a study of cytomegalovirus exposure and HLA in healthy donors. Method: immunoSEQ multiplex PCR; TCRdb's copy keeps in-frame clones and lacks some. The sample holds more than 95,000 clones; about 74% are singletons and the top ten take about 4.4%. The sample comprised PBMCs. The source is a woman aged 45 to 65 in good health and CMV-seropositive. Each CDR3 is given with its conserved first and last residue. The D gene is left open where the match is weak. Size is stated for part of the rows, as once, few or many counts, or as a class when the clone is expanded.

>TRBJ2-4|TRBV4-3|TRBD2|.
CASSQAYGGGKNIQYF
TGCGCCAGCAGCCAAGCATATGGCGGGGGTAAAAACATTCAGTACTTC
>TRBJ2-3|TRBV9|TRBD1|.
CASSVPGQGRDTQYF
TGTGCCAGCAGCGTACCGGGACAGGGGAGGGATACGCAGTATTTT
>TRBJ2-5|TRBV11-2|.|.
CASSLGGGARKETQYF
TGTGCCAGCAGCTTAGGTGGGGGGGCGAGGAAGGAGACCCAGTACTTC
>TRBJ1-5|TRBV4-1|.|.
CASSQQENQPQHF
TGCGCCAGCAGCCAACAGGAAAACCAGCCCCAGCATTTT
>TRBJ2-4|TRBV2|TRBD1|.
CASSLNPGTGKNIQYF
TGTGCCAGCAGCCTTAATCCCGGGACAGGGAAAAACATTCAGTACTTC
>TRBJ2-7|TRBV19|TRBD1|.
CASSPGTGGPYEQYF
TGTGCCTCGTCCCCTGGCACAGGGGGTCCCTACGAGCAGTACTTC
>TRBJ1-6|TRBV13|.|.
CASSPAVQGNNSPLHF
TGTGCCAGCAGCCCCGCCGTCCAGGGGAATAATTCACCCCTCCACTTT
>TRBJ1-1|TRBV7-3|.|once
CASSSYGQTEAFF
TGTGCCAGCAGCTCGTACGGACAGACTGAAGCTTTCTTT
>TRBJ2-3|TRBV9|TRBD1|few
CASSAGDRGTDTQYF
TGTGCCAGCAGCGCCGGGGACAGGGGCACAGATACGCAGTATTTT
>TRBJ1-5|TRBV19|.|.
CASSGQYSNQPQHF
TGTGCCAGTAGTGGACAGTATAGCAATCAGCCCCAGCATTTT
>TRBJ1-1|TRBV29-1|.|.
CSVGGGARNTEAFF
TGCAGCGTTGGAGGGGGGGCGAGAAACACTGAAGCTTTCTTT
>TRBJ2-3|TRBV11-2|TRBD2|few
CASSLGLAGGPGDTQYF
TGTGCCAGCAGCTTAGGTCTGGCGGGGGGGCCAGGAGATACGCAGTATTTT
>TRBJ1-1|TRBV29-1|.|.
CSGIQGNTEAFF
TGCAGCGGCATACAGGGGAACACTGAAGCTTTCTTT
>TRBJ1-6|TRBV19|TRBD1|.
CASSGGGQGRSSPLHF
TGTGCCAGTAGTGGCGGGGGACAGGGACGGAGTTCACCCCTCCACTTT
>TRBJ2-2|TRBV6-1|TRBD1|.
CASQQGTDTGELFF
TGTGCCAGCCAACAGGGGACGGACACCGGGGAGCTGTTTTTT
>TRBJ1-4|TRBV27|TRBD1|few
CASSSGQGPEKLFF
TGTGCCAGCAGTTCGGGACAGGGACCTGAAAAACTGTTTTTT
>TRBJ2-7|TRBV5-1|.|.
CASSFEQGSSTYEQYF
TGCGCCAGCAGCTTCGAACAGGGTAGCTCTACCTACGAGCAGTACTTC
>TRBJ1-3|TRBV4-1|.|.
CASSQDYGNTIYF
TGCGCCAGCAGCCAAGATTATGGAAACACCATATATTTT
>TRBJ1-5|TRBV4-3|.|.
CASSQEWASNQPQHF
TGCGCCAGCAGCCAAGAATGGGCCAGCAATCAGCCCCAGCATTTT
>TRBJ1-1|TRBV6-1|.|.
CASSESRGTEAFF
TGTGCCAGCAGTGAATCCAGGGGAACTGAAGCTTTCTTT
>TRBJ1-1|TRBV29-1|TRBD1|.
CSVELVGTGAEAFF
TGCAGCGTTGAACTAGTGGGGACAGGGGCGGAAGCTTTCTTT
>TRBJ2-2|TRBV19|TRBD1|.
CASSIPGTGGQLFF
TGTGCCAGTAGTATCCCAGGGACAGGGGGCCAACTGTTTTTT
>TRBJ1-4|TRBV4-3|.|few
CASSQDEAAYATNEKLFF
TGCGCCAGCAGCCAAGATGAGGCAGCTTATGCAACTAATGAAAAACTGTTTTTT
>TRBJ2-1|TRBV27|TRBD1|.
CASSFPGGNEQFF
TGTGCCAGCAGTTTCCCAGGGGGCAATGAGCAGTTCTTC
>TRBJ2-2|TRBV7-9|TRBD1|.
CASSFRDSSNTGELFF
TGTGCCAGCAGCTTCCGGGACAGCTCGAACACCGGGGAGCTGTTTTTT
>TRBJ1-3|TRBV15|.|.
CATSRDQGTGNTIYF
TGTGCCACCAGCAGAGATCAGGGTACGGGAAACACCATATATTTT
>TRBJ2-3|TRBV27|TRBD2|few
CASRLTGTTTDTQYF
TGTGCCAGCAGACTTACCGGGACTACCACAGATACGCAGTATTTT
>TRBJ1-2|TRBV4-2|.|.
CASSQDADSVNYGYTF
TGTGCCAGCAGCCAAGATGCGGATTCCGTAAACTATGGCTACACCTTC
>TRBJ2-3|TRBV10-3|.|.
CAIMANRDIFSDTQYF
TGTGCCATCATGGCCAACAGGGACATCTTTTCAGATACGCAGTATTTT
>TRBJ2-7|TRBV11-2|TRBD2|few
CASSSGGGSYEQYF
TGTGCCAGCAGTAGCGGGGGGGGGTCCTACGAGCAGTACTTC
>TRBJ2-5|TRBV6-5|TRBD1|.
CASRPTGQETQYF
TGTGCCAGCAGACCGACAGGGCAAGAGACCCAGTACTTC
>TRBJ1-1|TRBV7-9|.|.
CASSLQGLTEAFF
TGTGCCAGCAGCTTACAGGGGCTCACTGAAGCTTTCTTT
>TRBJ2-1|TRBV30|TRBD2|.
CAWTDLTSANEQFF
TGTGCCTGGACCGACCTAACTAGCGCCAATGAGCAGTTCTTC
>TRBJ1-5|TRBV27|.|few
CASSLAGFRPQHF
TGTGCCAGCAGTTTGGCAGGGTTTAGGCCCCAGCATTTT
>TRBJ2-7|TRBV10-3|.|few
CAIGGHFYEQYF
TGTGCCATCGGGGGACATTTTTACGAGCAGTACTTC
>TRBJ2-7|TRBV7-8|TRBD2|few
CASSFGTSGGYEQYF
TGTGCCAGCAGCTTTGGGACTAGCGGGGGATACGAGCAGTACTTC
>TRBJ2-3|TRBV5-8|TRBD1|.
CARPRGRTDTQYF
TGTGCCCGGCCCAGGGGGCGTACAGATACGCAGTATTTT
>TRBJ2-7|TRBV6-1|.|once
CASSPRLDSYEQYF
TGTGCCAGCAGTCCCAGACTTGACTCCTACGAGCAGTACTTC
>TRBJ1-4|TRBV4-1|TRBD1|.
CASSQRDFLPGQGNEKLFF
TGCGCCAGCAGCCAGAGAGATTTCCTACCGGGACAGGGTAATGAAAAACTGTTTTTT
>TRBJ2-7|TRBV9|TRBD1|few
CASSPRTGGILLYEQYF
TGTGCCAGCAGCCCACGGACAGGCGGCATATTACTCTACGAGCAGTACTTC
>TRBJ2-3|TRBV28|TRBD2|.
CASSQLAGATDTQYF
TGTGCCAGCAGCCAACTAGCGGGGGCCACAGATACGCAGTATTTT
>TRBJ2-7|TRBV30|.|.
CAWSLLGPHEQYF
TGTGCCTGGAGCCTACTGGGGCCGCACGAGCAGTACTTC
>TRBJ2-7|TRBV10-2|TRBD2|once
CASSESGTNIHEQYF
TGCGCCAGCAGTGAGTCCGGGACTAACATACACGAGCAGTACTTC
>TRBJ1-1|TRBV6-1|.|.
CASSSHPRGEAFF
TGTGCCAGCAGTTCCCATCCCAGGGGTGAAGCTTTCTTT
>TRBJ1-4|TRBV28|TRBD1|.
CASKETGDEKLFF
TGTGCCAGCAAAGAGACAGGGGATGAAAAACTGTTTTTT
>TRBJ1-6|TRBV4-1|TRBD1|.
CASRRQGAAYNSPLHF
TGCGCCAGCAGGAGACAGGGGGCGGCCTATAATTCACCCCTCCACTTT
>TRBJ1-2|TRBV2|TRBD1|once
CASSAIRTGDYGYTF
TGTGCCAGCAGTGCGATTAGGACAGGGGACTATGGCTACACCTTC
>TRBJ2-3|TRBV10-3|TRBD1|.
CAISPSDGQAQGFGTDTQYF
TGTGCCATCAGCCCATCCGACGGACAGGCTCAGGGGTTTGGCACAGATACGCAGTATTTT
>TRBJ2-7|TRBV11-2|TRBD1|few
CASSLVWDRNYEQYF
TGTGCCAGCAGCTTAGTGTGGGACAGGAACTACGAGCAGTACTTC
>TRBJ1-2|TRBV7-8|.|.
CASSRQGFGYGYTF
TGTGCCAGCAGCAGGCAGGGTTTCGGTTATGGCTACACCTTC
>TRBJ2-7|TRBV7-2|.|.
CASSLYIEQYF
TGTGCCAGCAGCCTATATATCGAGCAGTACTTC
>TRBJ2-5|TRBV27|.|.
CASSVPGQETQYF
TGTGCCAGCAGTGTACCAGGGCAAGAGACCCAGTACTTC
>TRBJ2-7|TRBV6-4|.|.
CASSPVRSPKF
TGTGCCAGCAGTCCGGTCCGGTCCCCGAAATTC
>TRBJ2-1|TRBV4-1|TRBD2|.
CASSQDTTSGARGEQFF
TGCGCCAGCAGCCAAGATACAACTAGCGGGGCCAGGGGTGAGCAGTTCTTC
>TRBJ2-3|TRBV18|.|few
CASSPSRARTDTQYF
TGTGCCAGCTCACCATCGAGGGCTCGCACAGATACGCAGTATTTT